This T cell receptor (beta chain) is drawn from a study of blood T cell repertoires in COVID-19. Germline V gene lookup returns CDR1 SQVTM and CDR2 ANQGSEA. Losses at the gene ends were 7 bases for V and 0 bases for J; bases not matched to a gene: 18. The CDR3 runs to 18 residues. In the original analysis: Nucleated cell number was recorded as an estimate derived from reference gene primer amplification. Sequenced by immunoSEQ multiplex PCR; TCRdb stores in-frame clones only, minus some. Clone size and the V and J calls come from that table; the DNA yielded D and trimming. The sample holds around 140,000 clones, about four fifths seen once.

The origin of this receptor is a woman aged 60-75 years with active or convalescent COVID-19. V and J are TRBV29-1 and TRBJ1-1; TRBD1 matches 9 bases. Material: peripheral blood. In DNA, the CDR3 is TGCAGCGGCGGAGAACGGGGTACAGGGGGCCGCATGAACACTGAAGCTTTCTTT. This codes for CSGGERGTGGRMNTEAFF.